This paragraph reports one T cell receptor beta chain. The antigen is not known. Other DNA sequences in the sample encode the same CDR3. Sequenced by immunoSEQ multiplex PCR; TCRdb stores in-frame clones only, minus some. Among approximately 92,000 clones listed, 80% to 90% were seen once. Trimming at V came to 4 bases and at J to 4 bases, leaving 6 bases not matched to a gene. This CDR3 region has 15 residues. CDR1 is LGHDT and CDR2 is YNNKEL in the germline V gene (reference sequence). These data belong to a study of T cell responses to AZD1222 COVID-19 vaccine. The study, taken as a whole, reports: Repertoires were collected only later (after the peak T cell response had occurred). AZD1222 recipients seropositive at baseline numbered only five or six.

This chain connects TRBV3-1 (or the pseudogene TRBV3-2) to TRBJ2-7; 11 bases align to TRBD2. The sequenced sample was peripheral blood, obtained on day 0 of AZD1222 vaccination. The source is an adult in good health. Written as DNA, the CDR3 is TGTGCCAGCAGCCTTACTAGCGGGGGCCCTTACGAGCAGTACTTC. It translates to CASSLTSGGPYEQYF.